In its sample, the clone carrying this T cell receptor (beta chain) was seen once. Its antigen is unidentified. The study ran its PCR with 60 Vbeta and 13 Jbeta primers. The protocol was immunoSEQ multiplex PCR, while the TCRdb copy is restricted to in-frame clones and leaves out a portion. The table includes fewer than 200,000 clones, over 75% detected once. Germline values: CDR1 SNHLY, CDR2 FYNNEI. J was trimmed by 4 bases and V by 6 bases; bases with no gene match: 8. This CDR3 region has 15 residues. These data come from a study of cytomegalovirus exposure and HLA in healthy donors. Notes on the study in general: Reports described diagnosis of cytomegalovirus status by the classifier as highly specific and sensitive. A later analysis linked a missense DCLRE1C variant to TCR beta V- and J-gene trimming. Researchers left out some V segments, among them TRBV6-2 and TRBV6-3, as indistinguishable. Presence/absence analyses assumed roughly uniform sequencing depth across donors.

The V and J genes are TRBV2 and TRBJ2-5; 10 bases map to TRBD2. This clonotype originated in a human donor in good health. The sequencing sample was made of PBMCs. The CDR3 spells CASRESGGAGETQYF. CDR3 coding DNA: TGTGCCAGCAGGGAAAGCGGGGGGGCAGGAGAGACCCAGTACTTC.